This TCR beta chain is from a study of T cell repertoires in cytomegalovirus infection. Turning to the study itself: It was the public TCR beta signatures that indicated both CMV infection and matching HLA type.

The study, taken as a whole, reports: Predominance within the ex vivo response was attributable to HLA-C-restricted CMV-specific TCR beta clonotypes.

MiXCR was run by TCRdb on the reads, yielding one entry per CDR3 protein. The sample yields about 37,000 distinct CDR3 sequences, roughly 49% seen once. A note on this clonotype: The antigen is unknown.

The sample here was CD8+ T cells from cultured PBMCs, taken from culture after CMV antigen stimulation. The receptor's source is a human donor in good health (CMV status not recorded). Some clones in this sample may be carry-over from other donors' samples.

Written as DNA, the CDR3 is TGTGCCAGCAGCTTTTTGGGTACAGGGACCTACGAGCAGTACTTC. Translation gives CASSFLGTGTYEQYF. The chain carries TRBV7-6 and TRBJ2-7, with TRBD1 as a possible D gene (6 bases). This CDR3 is built from 15 residues. Germline V gene sequence: CDR1 SGHVS, CDR2 FNYEAQ. The V and J ends lost 3 bases and 2 bases respectively, with 14 bases between them.